The rows below give T cell receptor beta chains drawn from one sample of a study of blood T cell repertoires in COVID-19. Assay: immunoSEQ multiplex PCR; the TCRdb copy retains only in-frame clones and omits some. The table lists some 180,000 clones, 83% of them singletons. Sample: peripheral blood. These receptors all come from a woman aged 80 or older with acute or convalescent COVID-19. Both conserved end residues are part of each CDR3. Each record gives: clone size, V gene, J gene, D gene, CDR3 protein, CDR3 DNA. A D gene is named only where the DNA matches it firmly. Rows give clone size only sometimes, using once, few, many, or a class for an expanded clone.

abundance: NA
v_gene: TRBV24-1
j_gene: TRBJ2-5
d_gene: NA
CDR3aa: CATSDAGGRETQYF
CDR3nt: TGTGCCACCAGTGACGCCGGAGGGAGAGAGACCCAGTACTTC

abundance: NA
v_gene: TRBV4-3
j_gene: TRBJ1-6
d_gene: NA
CDR3aa: CASSQEEKVSPLHF
CDR3nt: TGCGCCAGCAGCCAAGAGGAGAAGGTGTCACCCCTCCACTTT

abundance: NA
v_gene: TRBV18
j_gene: TRBJ2-1
d_gene: TRBD1
CDR3aa: CASSPATGNYNEQFF
CDR3nt: TGTGCCAGCTCACCCGCGACAGGGAATTACAATGAGCAGTTCTTC

abundance: few
v_gene: TRBV5-1
j_gene: TRBJ1-3
d_gene: NA
CDR3aa: CASSLAGNTIYF
CDR3nt: TGCGCCAGCAGCTTGGCGGGAAACACCATATATTTT

abundance: NA
v_gene: TRBV6-5
j_gene: TRBJ1-5
d_gene: TRBD1
CDR3aa: CASRAQGGGPQHF
CDR3nt: TGTGCCAGCAGGGCACAGGGGGGAGGCCCCCAGCATTTT

abundance: NA
v_gene: TRBV19
j_gene: TRBJ2-2
d_gene: TRBD2
CDR3aa: CASSNGGDTGELFF
CDR3nt: TGTGCCAGTAGTAATGGGGGGGACACCGGGGAGCTGTTTTTT

abundance: NA
v_gene: TRBV5-4
j_gene: TRBJ1-4
d_gene: NA
CDR3aa: CASSSTGPNEKLFF
CDR3nt: TGTGCCAGCAGCTCAACAGGGCCTAATGAAAAACTGTTTTTT

abundance: NA
v_gene: TRBV6-6
j_gene: TRBJ2-2
d_gene: NA
CDR3aa: CASSSGGTGELFF
CDR3nt: TGTGCCAGCAGTTCCGGGGGAACCGGGGAGCTGTTTTTT

abundance: NA
v_gene: TRBV28
j_gene: TRBJ1-2
d_gene: NA
CDR3aa: CASSSERAGYYGYTF
CDR3nt: TGTGCCAGCAGTTCCGAGCGAGCGGGGTACTATGGCTACACCTTC

abundance: NA
v_gene: TRBV9
j_gene: TRBJ2-7
d_gene: NA
CDR3aa: CASSARDTTGEQYF
CDR3nt: TGTGCCAGCAGCGCCCGGGACACTACCGGCGAGCAGTACTTC

abundance: NA
v_gene: TRBV6-5
j_gene: TRBJ1-2
d_gene: NA
CDR3aa: CASRAPGRRGGYTF
CDR3nt: TGTGCCAGCAGAGCTCCCGGTAGAAGGGGTGGCTACACCTTC

abundance: NA
v_gene: TRBV24-1
j_gene: TRBJ2-2
d_gene: TRBD1
CDR3aa: CASQQGFAGELFF
CDR3nt: TGTGCCTCGCAACAGGGGTTCGCCGGGGAGCTGTTTTTT

abundance: NA
v_gene: TRBV7-8
j_gene: TRBJ2-6
d_gene: NA
CDR3aa: CASSLTGSGANVLTF
CDR3nt: TGTGCCAGCAGCTTAACGGGCTCTGGGGCCAACGTCCTGACTTTC

abundance: NA
v_gene: TRBV6-2/TRBV6-3
j_gene: TRBJ1-1
d_gene: TRBD1
CDR3aa: CASSQDGQVKRRYEAFF
CDR3nt: TGTGCCAGCAGTCAAGACGGACAGGTGAAAAGAAGATATGAAGCTTTCTTT

abundance: once
v_gene: TRBV6-5
j_gene: TRBJ2-5
d_gene: TRBD1
CDR3aa: CASNRDRGRPQYF
CDR3nt: TGTGCCAGCAACCGGGACAGGGGACGTCCGCAGTACTTC

abundance: NA
v_gene: TRBV5-5
j_gene: TRBJ1-6
d_gene: NA
CDR3aa: CASSLVGQVDSPLHF
CDR3nt: TGTGCCAGCAGCTTGGTAGGACAAGTTGACTCACCCCTCCACTTT

abundance: NA
v_gene: TRBV30
j_gene: TRBJ1-2
d_gene: TRBD1
CDR3aa: CAWSSLGQGEYGYTF
CDR3nt: TGTGCCTGGAGTTCCTTGGGACAGGGCGAATATGGCTACACCTTC

abundance: NA
v_gene: TRBV11-1
j_gene: TRBJ2-2
d_gene: NA
CDR3aa: CASRDSGNTGELFF
CDR3nt: TGTGCCAGCCGCGATTCTGGGAACACCGGGGAGCTGTTTTTT

abundance: NA
v_gene: TRBV19
j_gene: TRBJ1-1
d_gene: TRBD1
CDR3aa: CASTLGDRLNTEAFF
CDR3nt: TGTGCCAGCACCCTGGGGGACAGATTGAACACTGAAGCTTTCTTT

abundance: NA
v_gene: TRBV28
j_gene: TRBJ2-7
d_gene: NA
CDR3aa: CASNTGPSSYEQYF
CDR3nt: TGTGCCAGCAATACAGGGCCCAGCTCCTACGAGCAGTACTTC

abundance: NA
v_gene: TRBV25-1
j_gene: TRBJ2-7
d_gene: NA
CDR3aa: CASRAFYEQYF
CDR3nt: TGTGCCAGCAGGGCATTCTACGAGCAGTACTTC

abundance: NA
v_gene: TRBV21-1
j_gene: TRBJ2-1
d_gene: NA
CDR3aa: CASSKGGLPNNEQFF
CDR3nt: TGTGCCAGCAGCAAAGGGGGACTACCCAACAATGAGCAGTTCTTC

abundance: NA
v_gene: TRBV11-2
j_gene: TRBJ1-1
d_gene: NA
CDR3aa: CASSLVWGVNTEAFF
CDR3nt: TGTGCCAGCAGCTTAGTCTGGGGGGTGAACACTGAAGCTTTCTTT

abundance: NA
v_gene: TRBV5-1
j_gene: TRBJ2-5
d_gene: NA
CDR3aa: CASSFAGQDQETQYF
CDR3nt: TGCGCCAGCAGCTTCGCAGGGCAGGACCAAGAGACCCAGTACTTC

abundance: once
v_gene: TRBV6-5
j_gene: TRBJ2-7
d_gene: TRBD2
CDR3aa: CASSWGLAGGLYEQYF
CDR3nt: TGTGCCAGCAGTTGGGGACTAGCGGGAGGGCTCTACGAGCAGTACTTC

abundance: NA
v_gene: TRBV7-2
j_gene: TRBJ2-5
d_gene: NA
CDR3aa: CASSLAGILQETQYF
CDR3nt: TGTGCCAGCAGCTTAGCCGGGATACTCCAAGAGACCCAGTACTTC

abundance: few
v_gene: TRBV9
j_gene: TRBJ2-3
d_gene: NA
CDR3aa: CASSPRATAHRYF
CDR3nt: TGTGCCAGCAGCCCCCGCGCGACGGCCCACAGGTATTTT

abundance: NA
v_gene: TRBV7-9
j_gene: TRBJ1-3
d_gene: NA
CDR3aa: CASSPGFSGNTIYF
CDR3nt: TGTGCCAGCAGCCCAGGGTTCTCTGGAAACACCATATATTTT

abundance: NA
v_gene: TRBV18
j_gene: TRBJ1-1
d_gene: NA
CDR3aa: CASSPELVKSTEAFF
CDR3nt: TGTGCCAGCTCACCGGAGCTAGTCAAGAGCACTGAAGCTTTCTTT

abundance: NA
v_gene: TRBV10-1
j_gene: TRBJ2-7
d_gene: TRBD1
CDR3aa: CASSDFRTGDGQYF
CDR3nt: TGCGCCAGCAGTGACTTTAGGACAGGGGACGGGCAGTACTTC